The sequence of this T cell receptor (beta chain) was determined in a study of cytomegalovirus exposure and HLA in healthy donors. Study-level points and caveats: A previous analysis found most TCR beta V segments productive roughly 87% or roughly 30% of the time. Reports credit the classifier with highly specific, highly sensitive diagnosis of cytomegalovirus status. TCR beta chains numbering some 160 were designated cytomegalovirus-associated.

V shed 5 bases and J shed 4 bases, with 19 bases lying between them. The CDR3 runs 16 residues. Looked up from germline, CDR1 is SGHNT and CDR2 is YENEEA. Amplification used 60 Vbeta primers and 13 Jbeta primers. Only in-frame clones appear in the TCRdb table, and some are missing; sequencing was by immunoSEQ multiplex PCR. This table has 150,000 to 180,000 clones, 74% appearing once. With regard to this clone: Its antigen is not identified.

The chain couples TRBV11-3 to TRBJ2-3, with D possibly TRBD2 on 6 matching bases. The receptor comes from a man between 25 and 39 years old in good health and CMV-seronegative. The sample was PBMCs. The CDR3: CASSPQGGRGADTQYF. The CDR3 DNA is TGTGCCAGCAGCCCCCAGGGAGGTCGCGGGGCAGATACGCAGTATTTT.